A selection of T cell receptor beta chains follows, all from one sample in a study of blood T cell repertoires in COVID-19. TCRdb's table, derived via immunoSEQ multiplex PCR, lists solely in-frame clones and lacks some. Seen here are fewer than 350,000 clones, 80% to 85% observed once, and the top ten hold 2.5% to 3%. The sequenced sample was peripheral blood. These receptors all stem from an older woman with active or convalescent COVID-19. CDR3s include the opening cysteine and the closing phenylalanine or tryptophan. Each record gives: V gene, clone size, J gene, D gene, CDR3 DNA, CDR3 protein. A D gene is named only where the DNA matches it firmly. Only part of the rows carry a size: once, few, many, or a class if the clone is expanded.

>TRBV7-3|.|TRBJ2-3|.
TGTGCCAGCAGCTTAGAGGGAATCCTCCCTTTCGGTACAGATACGCAGTATTTT
CASSLEGILPFGTDTQYF
>TRBV30|.|TRBJ2-3|.
TGTGCCTGGAGTGAAAGGGGGAGCACAGATACGCAGTATTTT
CAWSERGSTDTQYF
>TRBV12-5|.|TRBJ2-3|.
TGTGCTAGTGGTTGGCCCGAAGATACGCAGTATTTT
CASGWPEDTQYF
>TRBV3-1/TRBV3-2|.|TRBJ1-1|.
TGTGCCAGCAGCCGAATCAGGGGGAACACTGAAGCTTTCTTT
CASSRIRGNTEAFF
>TRBV7-2|.|TRBJ2-1|.
TGTGCCAGCAGCGGGGGGTCAAATGAGCAGTTCTTC
CASSGGSNEQFF
>TRBV15|.|TRBJ1-1|.
TGTGCCACCAGCAGCCCAACAGGATACACTGAAGCTTTCTTT
CATSSPTGYTEAFF
>TRBV4-1|.|TRBJ1-1|.
TGCGCCAGCAGCCTAGGTTGGGGCGGAAGCACTGAAGCTTTCTTT
CASSLGWGGSTEAFF
>TRBV2|few|TRBJ2-7|TRBD1
TGTGCCAGCAGTGAAGAGATAACAGGGGGTTCCGTTTACGAGCAGTACTTC
CASSEEITGGSVYEQYF
>TRBV7-3|.|TRBJ2-1|TRBD2
TGTGCCAGCAGCTTTCTTACCGGGACTAAGGTTAATGAGCAGTTCTTC
CASSFLTGTKVNEQFF
>TRBV30|.|TRBJ2-3|TRBD2
TGTGCCTGGAGTGCCACAATCCGGACTAGCGCAGATACGCAGTATTTT
CAWSATIRTSADTQYF
>TRBV10-3|.|TRBJ1-2|TRBD1
TGTGCCATCAGTGAGGGACAGGGCGGCTATGGCTACACCTTC
CAISEGQGGYGYTF
>TRBV5-1|.|TRBJ1-2|TRBD1
TGCGCCAGCAGTGTCAGGGGGCGACGTGGCTACACCTTC
CASSVRGRRGYTF
>TRBV5-1|.|TRBJ2-2|TRBD2
TGCGCCAGCAGCTTTCGACTAGCGGGAAACACCGGGGAGCTGTTTTTT
CASSFRLAGNTGELFF
>TRBV7-6|.|TRBJ2-7|TRBD2
TGTGCCAGCAGCTCCGCGGGATTGGCGGGGGGGCCTTCCTACGAGCAGTACTTC
CASSSAGLAGGPSYEQYF
>TRBV7-9|few|TRBJ2-5|.
TGTGCCAGCAGGAACAGCGGGCTAGAGACCCAGTACTTC
CASRNSGLETQYF
>TRBV3-1/TRBV3-2|.|TRBJ2-7|.
TGTGCCAGCAGCCAAGATAAGGAGGGGCAGGGCTCCTACGAGCAGTACTTC
CASSQDKEGQGSYEQYF